These T cell receptor beta chains were read from a single sample in a study of PD-1 blockade in classical Hodgkin lymphoma. The repertoire was sequenced with immunoSEQ multiplex PCR; TCRdb's copy has only in-frame clones and lacks some. The profile shows 35,000 to 45,000 clones, approximately 70% of them singletons. Source: peripheral blood mononuclear cells (PBMCs), taken before the second cycle of nivolumab. The origin of the receptors is a human donor with classical Hodgkin lymphoma. CDR3s include the opening cysteine and the closing phenylalanine or tryptophan. D genes are given only for firm matches. Part of the rows lack a size; the others show once, few, many or a class for expanded clones.

CDR3,DNA,D,size,J,V
CASTPLAGHEQFF,TGTGCCAGCACCCCCCTTGCGGGGCATGAGCAGTTCTTC,-,medium-sized,TRBJ2-1,TRBV2
CASSLEGRYSHEQFF,TGTGCCAGCAGCCTAGAGGGACGCTATTCCCATGAGCAGTTCTTC,-,few,TRBJ2-1,TRBV11-3
CASSPSSYEQYF,TGTGCCAGCAGCCCATCCTCATACGAGCAGTACTTC,-,-,TRBJ2-7,TRBV7-9
CASSVGRTSSYEQYF,TGTGCCAGCAGCGTGGGACGGACGAGCTCCTACGAGCAGTACTTC,-,-,TRBJ2-7,TRBV7-2
CASSILRQGNQPQHF,TGTGCCAGTAGTATATTAAGACAGGGGAATCAGCCCCAGCATTTT,TRBD1,-,TRBJ1-5,TRBV19
CASSLQASDYGYTF,TGTGCCAGCAGCTTACAGGCCTCCGACTATGGCTACACCTTC,-,medium-sized,TRBJ1-2,TRBV2
CASSPGGRSNEKLFF,TGCGCCAGCAGCCCCGGGGGGCGAAGTAATGAAAAACTGTTTTTT,-,few,TRBJ1-4,TRBV4-1
CASSLVSPQSPMLAGRTDTQYF,TGTGCCAGCAGCTTAGTCAGCCCCCAAAGCCCGATGCTAGCGGGGCGCACAGATACGCAGTATTTT,TRBD2,-,TRBJ2-3,TRBV7-6
CASSPGLAGGELFF,TGTGCCAGCAGTCCGGGACTAGCGGGCGGGGAGCTGTTTTTT,TRBD2,-,TRBJ2-2,TRBV27
CASSFRDNYGYTF,TGTGCCAGCAGCTTTCGCGACAACTATGGCTACACCTTC,-,-,TRBJ1-2,TRBV27
CASSSQNAGFGYTF,TGTGCCAGCAGTTCCCAAAACGCAGGGTTTGGCTACACCTTC,-,-,TRBJ1-2,TRBV6-5
CAIRTGTGNTGELFF,TGTGCCATCAGGACCGGGACAGGGAACACCGGGGAGCTGTTTTTT,TRBD1,-,TRBJ2-2,TRBV6-5
CASTPRASGSPNEQFF,TGTGCCAGCACCCCTAGGGCAAGCGGGAGTCCTAATGAGCAGTTCTTC,TRBD2,-,TRBJ2-1,TRBV11-2
CASSLFAGAYSNQPQHF,TGTGCCAGCAGCTTATTCGCAGGGGCTTATAGCAATCAGCCCCAGCATTTT,-,-,TRBJ1-5,TRBV7-2
CASSLLPGRAEAFF,TGTGCCAGCAGTTTATTACCAGGGAGGGCTGAAGCTTTCTTT,-,-,TRBJ1-1,TRBV28
CASRLAMSSPGDIQYF,TGTGCAAGTCGCTTAGCGATGTCTTCCCCCGGCGACATTCAGTACTTC,-,-,TRBJ2-4,TRBV12-2
CASSNGVGTSRHEQYF,TGTGCCAGCAGTAACGGAGTGGGGACTAGCCGGCACGAGCAGTACTTC,TRBD2,-,TRBJ2-7,TRBV6-6
CASSLQGLAGVGEQFF,TGTGCCAGCAGCCTGCAGGGACTAGCGGGAGTGGGGGAGCAGTTCTTC,TRBD2,few,TRBJ2-1,TRBV7-3
CASSHNQETQYF,TGCGCCAGCAGCCACAACCAAGAGACCCAGTACTTC,-,-,TRBJ2-5,TRBV4-1
CASSMRTSGSPYEQYF,TGTGCCAGCAGCATGAGGACTAGCGGTTCTCCCTACGAGCAGTACTTC,TRBD2,-,TRBJ2-7,TRBV4-2
CASSSTSGRANEQFF,TGTGCCAGCAGCTCGACTAGCGGGAGGGCCAATGAGCAGTTCTTC,TRBD2,-,TRBJ2-1,TRBV5-4
CASSQDKTGVNTIYF,TGCGCCAGCAGCCAAGATAAAACAGGGGTAAACACCATATATTTT,TRBD1,-,TRBJ1-3,TRBV4-3
CASGHDRGPYEQYF,TGTGCCAGCGGACACGACAGGGGGCCCTACGAGCAGTACTTC,TRBD1,few,TRBJ2-7,TRBV2
CASSSKTSGSGTDTQYF,TGTGCCAGCAGCTCCAAGACTAGCGGGAGTGGGACAGATACGCAGTATTTT,TRBD2,few,TRBJ2-3,TRBV5-4
CASSQGRTSGTSTDTQYF,TGCGCCAGCAGCCAAGGGAGGACTAGCGGGACTAGCACAGATACGCAGTATTTT,TRBD2,-,TRBJ2-3,TRBV4-3
CARSPRGQGREKLFF,TGTGCCAGAAGCCCGAGGGGGCAGGGACGGGAAAAACTGTTTTTT,TRBD1,-,TRBJ1-4,TRBV5-3
CASSFGGPAYEQYF,TGTGCCAGCAGTTTTGGGGGTCCAGCCTACGAGCAGTACTTC,-,-,TRBJ2-7,TRBV27
CATSSAWTGKNSPLHF,TGTGCCACCTCCTCCGCCTGGACAGGGAAAAATTCACCCCTCCACTTT,TRBD1,-,TRBJ1-6,TRBV5-4
CASIPGTGALYGYTF,TGTGCCAGCATTCCTGGGACAGGCGCACTATATGGCTACACCTTC,TRBD1,-,TRBJ1-2,TRBV28
CASSPYDRGRTEAFF,TGTGCCAGCAGCCCTTACGACAGGGGAAGAACTGAAGCTTTCTTT,TRBD1,-,TRBJ1-1,TRBV5-5
CATSRDLSGANVLTF,TGTGCCACCAGCAGAGATCTCTCTGGGGCCAACGTCCTGACTTTC,-,once,TRBJ2-6,TRBV15
CASSRYRTGFDISYEQYF,TGTGCCAGCAGCCGATACAGGACAGGGTTTGATATCTCCTACGAGCAGTACTTC,TRBD1,-,TRBJ2-7,TRBV7-8
CASSKGAGVTDTQYF,TGTGCCAGCAGCAAAGGTGCAGGGGTCACAGATACGCAGTATTTT,-,-,TRBJ2-3,TRBV21-1
CASSLLGEGQLSTDTQYF,TGTGCCAGCAGCTTACTTGGAGAGGGCCAATTGAGCACAGATACGCAGTATTTT,-,medium-sized,TRBJ2-3,TRBV7-6
CASSSQQGIGGYTF,TGTGCCAGCAGCTCGCAGCAGGGGATTGGTGGCTACACCTTC,-,once,TRBJ1-2,TRBV5-4
CASSPPVTNEKLFF,TGTGCCAGCAGTCCGCCGGTAACTAATGAAAAACTGTTTTTT,-,-,TRBJ1-4,TRBV2
CASSFPTLFGEQYF,TGTGCCAGCAGTTTCCCAACCTTGTTTGGCGAGCAGTACTTC,-,-,TRBJ2-7,TRBV28
CASSPEALGEQFF,TGTGCCAGCAGTCCCGAAGCCTTAGGGGAGCAGTTCTTC,-,-,TRBJ2-1,TRBV28
CASSREGPISGNTIYF,TGCGCCAGCAGCAGGGAGGGTCCGATCTCTGGAAACACCATATATTTT,-,-,TRBJ1-3,TRBV5-1
CASSHAPDRGLFQPQHF,TGCGCCAGCAGCCACGCCCCCGACAGGGGACTTTTCCAGCCCCAGCATTTT,TRBD1,-,TRBJ1-5,TRBV4-1
CASSLAGGAENEQFF,TGTGCCAGCAGCTTGGCCGGGGGGGCCGAGAATGAGCAGTTCTTC,TRBD2,-,TRBJ2-1,TRBV5-6
CASSPEAGETQYF,TGTGCCAGCTCACCGGAGGCAGGGGAGACCCAGTACTTC,-,-,TRBJ2-5,TRBV18
CATSRPGAYGYTF,TGTGCCACCAGCAGGCCGGGAGCCTATGGCTACACCTTC,-,-,TRBJ1-2,TRBV15
CASTDSNPGAKTEAFF,TGTGCCAGCACCGATTCAAATCCAGGGGCGAAAACTGAAGCTTTCTTT,-,medium-sized,TRBJ1-1,TRBV5-4
CAISESSRTAMRF,TGTGCCATCAGTGAGTCGAGTAGAACGGCAATGAGATTC,-,few,TRBJ2-7,TRBV10-3